Listed below are T cell receptor beta chains from one sample, sequenced in a study of identifying expanded T cells in peripheral blood. This table comes from immunoSEQ multiplex PCR, and its TCRdb copy is limited to in-frame clones, with some not included. The sample lists about 58,000 clones, roughly 87% occurring once. Material for sequencing was blood. The receptors here all came from a person aged 18 to 69 in good health. Both conserved end residues are part of each CDR3. The order of the fields is clone size, D gene, J gene, V gene, CDR3 DNA, CDR3 protein. A D gene is named only where the DNA matches it firmly. Rows may omit the clone size; those that give it use once, few, many or a size class.

NA	TRBD2	TRBJ2-7	TRBV6-5	TGTGCCAGCTCCAGCGGGGGGGCCCCCTACGAGCAGTACTTC	CASSSGGAPYEQYF
NA	NA	TRBJ2-7	TRBV29-1	TGCAGCGTACAGAAGGGCCCTTACGAGCAGTACTTC	CSVQKGPYEQYF
NA	NA	TRBJ2-7	TRBV5-1	TGCGCCAGCAGCCCTCTTCAAGAGCAGTACTTC	CASSPLQEQYF
NA	NA	TRBJ2-3	TRBV21-1	TGTGCCAGCAGCAAGCACAGGGGAGTCGGCACAGATACGCAGTATTTT	CASSKHRGVGTDTQYF
few	NA	TRBJ1-1	TRBV6-6	TGTGCCAGCAGTTCACCAGGACAGATGAACACTGAAGCTTTCTTT	CASSSPGQMNTEAFF
NA	TRBD1	TRBJ2-7	TRBV4-1	TGCGCCAGCAGCCAAGTCACCGGGACAGGGGGCCACGAGCAGTACTTC	CASSQVTGTGGHEQYF
NA	TRBD2	TRBJ2-3	TRBV11-2	TGTGCCAGCAGCTTAACGGCTAGCGGGGGGTCAGATACGCAGTATTTT	CASSLTASGGSDTQYF
NA	NA	TRBJ1-4	TRBV29-1	TGCAGCGGCACGTCGGGGGCTAATGAAAAACTGTTTTTT	CSGTSGANEKLFF
NA	NA	TRBJ1-5	TRBV10-2	TGCGCCGTTAGCCAGGGAGCGAGCAATCAGCCCCAGCATTTT	CAVSQGASNQPQHF
NA	NA	TRBJ2-7	TRBV2	TGTGCCAGCGGTGGGGCCGTAAGGTACGAGCAGTACTTC	CASGGAVRYEQYF
once	NA	TRBJ2-5	TRBV4-3	TGCGCCAGCAGCCAAGATGTCGGACGGCAAGAGACCCAGTACTTC	CASSQDVGRQETQYF
NA	TRBD1	TRBJ2-5	TRBV11-1	TGTGCCAGCAGCTTAGGACAGGGGGAGACCCAGTACTTC	CASSLGQGETQYF
few	NA	TRBJ1-5	TRBV28	TGTGCCAGCAGTACGAATGGAGGTCAGCCCCAGCATTTT	CASSTNGGQPQHF
NA	NA	TRBJ2-2	TRBV18	TGTGCCAGCTCACCTACCTGGGCCGGGGAGCTGTTTTTT	CASSPTWAGELFF
NA	TRBD1	TRBJ2-7	TRBV27	TGTGCCAGCAGTTATACAGGGGGCCCAGGGTTATACGAGCAGTACTTC	CASSYTGGPGLYEQYF
NA	TRBD2	TRBJ2-1	TRBV19	TGTGCCAGTAGTTTCGGGGGGGCGTTAGGTAATGAGCAGTTCTTC	CASSFGGALGNEQFF
once	NA	TRBJ1-4	TRBV7-2	TGTGCCAGCAGCCGATGGGGGGGTAATGAAAAACTGTTTTTT	CASSRWGGNEKLFF
NA	NA	TRBJ1-2	TRBV4-3	TGCGCCAGCAGCCAAGATCGCGCAGGGGCCTATGGCTACACCTTC	CASSQDRAGAYGYTF
NA	TRBD1	TRBJ2-7	TRBV19	TGTGCCAGTAGTATATCCGGGACAGGCTACGAGCAGTACTTC	CASSISGTGYEQYF
NA	TRBD2	TRBJ2-3	TRBV27	TGTGCCAGCAGGCCCGGGGGGGCGAGGGGGAGAACAGATACGCAGTATTTT	CASRPGGARGRTDTQYF
NA	TRBD1	TRBJ2-7	TRBV10-2	TGCGCCAGCAGCCCCAGGACAGGGGGGGGCTACGAGCAGTACTTC	CASSPRTGGGYEQYF
NA	NA	TRBJ1-3	TRBV4-1	TGCGCCAGCAGCCGCAGCCTCTCTGGAAACACCATATATTTT	CASSRSLSGNTIYF
NA	NA	TRBJ1-2	TRBV10-3	TGTGCCATCAGTGCGGGGTCAACGGGCTACACCTTC	CAISAGSTGYTF
few	NA	TRBJ2-2	TRBV28	TGTGCAGCCAGCCGTAGCGGCACCGGGGAGCTGTTTTTT	CAASRSGTGELFF
NA	NA	TRBJ1-5	TRBV11-3	TGTGCCAGCAGCTTTGATGGGTCGGGTATGCCATATAGCAATCAGCCCCAGCATTTT	CASSFDGSGMPYSNQPQHF
NA	NA	TRBJ1-4	TRBV4-3	TGCGCCAGCAGCCAAGACAGTTTAAGCGGAGAAAAACTGTTTTTT	CASSQDSLSGEKLFF
NA	NA	TRBJ2-3	TRBV29-1	TGCAGCGTCTCCTCCCCCCCAGATACGCAGTATTTT	CSVSSPPDTQYF
NA	TRBD1	TRBJ1-4	TRBV5-5	TGTGCCAGCAGCATAGGGACAGGGCAAAAACTGTTTTTT	CASSIGTGQKLFF
NA	NA	TRBJ2-6	TRBV2	TGTGCCAGCAGGGATCAAAGCTCTGGGGCCAACGTCCTGACTTTC	CASRDQSSGANVLTF
NA	NA	TRBJ2-3	TRBV5-1	TGCGCCAGCAGCTTGCTGGCTTCAAGAGATGATACGCAGTATTTT	CASSLLASRDDTQYF
NA	TRBD1	TRBJ2-7	TRBV6-1	TGTGCCAGCACCGGGACAGGGCAGGACCGATTC	CASTGTGQDRF
NA	TRBD1	TRBJ2-7	TRBV13	TGTGCCAGCAGCTTCCTGTCAGGGGGTTTCTACGAGCAGTACTTC	CASSFLSGGFYEQYF
NA	NA	TRBJ1-5	TRBV28	TGTGCCACCGACGGACAGATTAGCAATCAGCCCCAGCATTTT	CATDGQISNQPQHF
NA	NA	TRBJ1-4	TRBV5-1	TGCGCCAGCAGGGTGGGACCCTTTAATGAAAAACTGTTTTTT	CASRVGPFNEKLFF
once	TRBD2	TRBJ2-7	TRBV7-8	TGTGCCAGCAGCTCGGTAGCGGGAGGGCTCCTCTACGAGCAGTACTTC	CASSSVAGGLLYEQYF
NA	NA	TRBJ2-1	TRBV7-8	TGTGCCAGCAGCTCGTGGGGGCGCCACGAGCAGTTCTTC	CASSSWGRHEQFF
NA	NA	TRBJ2-7	TRBV27	TGTGCCAGCGGAGAGTACGAGCAGTACTTC	CASGEYEQYF
NA	TRBD2	TRBJ2-1	TRBV7-7	TGTGCTAGCAGCCCCTTGGCGGGGGGATGGAATGAGCAGTTCTTC	CASSPLAGGWNEQFF
NA	NA	TRBJ1-2	TRBV18	TGTGCCAGCTCACCACCAGGAGACTATGGCTACACCTTC	CASSPPGDYGYTF
NA	NA	TRBJ2-1	TRBV7-3	TGTGCCAGCAGCTTAGGTTTTGCCGTCTACAATGAGCAGTTCTTC	CASSLGFAVYNEQFF
NA	NA	TRBJ2-1	TRBV2	TGTGCCAGCACGTTAAATGGGCGTGGGGATGAGCAGTTCTTC	CASTLNGRGDEQFF
once	NA	TRBJ1-2	TRBV15	TGTGCCACCAGCAGGGAGGCGGAGGGCTATGGCTACACCTTC	CATSREAEGYGYTF
NA	TRBD1	TRBJ2-2	TRBV4-1	TGCGCCAGCAGCCAGGGACCGGGACAGATGAACACCGGGGAGCTGTTTTTT	CASSQGPGQMNTGELFF
NA	TRBD2	TRBJ2-5	TRBV9	TGTGCCAGCAGCGCGGGGGGGACGGTCGAGACCCAGTACTTC	CASSAGGTVETQYF
NA	TRBD1	TRBJ1-1	TRBV19	TGTGCCAGTAGGGGACAGGGGAAGAAGAACACTGAAGCTTTCTTT	CASRGQGKKNTEAFF
NA	NA	TRBJ2-7	TRBV28	TGTGCCAGCAGTTTGCCCTCTAGGGGCGAGCAGTACTTC	CASSLPSRGEQYF
NA	NA	TRBJ2-1	TRBV7-2	TGTGCCAGCAGCTTAGGGCGGTACAATGAGCAGTTCTTC	CASSLGRYNEQFF
NA	NA	TRBJ1-1	TRBV6-5	TGTGCCAGCAGCCGCCGTGGACCAGACACTGAAGCTTTCTTT	CASSRRGPDTEAFF